These T cell receptor beta chains were read from a single sample in a study of T cells after posttransplantation cyclophosphamide. Clones were read by immunoSEQ multiplex PCR, and TCRdb kept only the in-frame ones, dropping some. The sample records about 21,000 clones, 80% to 90% being singletons. The sample was PBMCs, taken roughly 49 weeks after allogeneic stem cell transplant with calcineurin inhibitor and methotrexate. Receptors were obtained from a female patient between 25 and 45 years old who received an allogeneic stem cell transplant from an unrelated donor, was CMV-positive, and had acute and chronic GVHD. Some of these T cells may belong to the graft donor. Each CDR3 is given with its conserved first and last residue. D genes are given only for firm matches. Clone size is not always given. Where it is, it says once, few, many or a class for expanded clones.

d_call j_call v_call clone_size cdr3_aa cdr3_nt
TRBD2 TRBJ2-1 TRBV6-5 - CASSLLAGGDNEQFF TGTGCCAGCAGTCTACTAGCGGGAGGGGACAATGAGCAGTTCTTC
- TRBJ2-3 TRBV2 - CAPLITDTQYF TGTGCCCCCCTAATCACAGATACGCAGTATTTT
TRBD1 TRBJ2-5 TRBV29-1 - CSVGGTGLQTQYF TGCAGCGTTGGCGGGACAGGGTTACAGACCCAGTACTTC
TRBD1 TRBJ1-5 TRBV6-1 - CASTADRGIQPQHF TGTGCCAGCACCGCCGACAGGGGGATTCAGCCCCAGCATTTT
TRBD2 TRBJ2-5 TRBV5-6 - CASSYPTVGGQETQYF TGTGCCAGCAGCTACCCAACCGTGGGGGGGCAAGAGACCCAGTACTTC
TRBD1 TRBJ2-2 TRBV6-5 - CASSSLGTGRRELFF TGTGCCAGCAGTTCACTCGGGACAGGGAGAAGGGAGCTGTTTTTT
- TRBJ1-5 TRBV6-5 - CASSRTRQPQHF TGTGCCAGCAGCCGTACAAGACAGCCCCAGCATTTT
- TRBJ1-5 TRBV10-1 - CASSESSQPQHF TGCGCCAGCAGTGAAAGCTCCCAGCCCCAGCATTTT
- TRBJ2-1 TRBV19 - CASSIVPVTYNEQFF TGTGCCAGTAGTATAGTACCAGTTACCTACAATGAGCAGTTCTTC
- TRBJ2-2 TRBV19 - CASSIGGAVRNGELFF TGTGCCAGTAGTATTGGCGGCGCAGTAAGGAACGGGGAGCTGTTTTTT
- TRBJ2-7 TRBV6-5 - CASSYSSIVNEQYF TGTGCCAGCAGTTACTCTAGTATAGTCAACGAGCAGTACTTC
- TRBJ1-1 TRBV5-1 - CASSLGGGSDGRAFF TGCGCCAGCAGCTTGGGTGGGGGGAGCGACGGGCGAGCTTTCTTT
TRBD2 TRBJ2-3 TRBV5-6 - CASSPLGAGEDTQYF TGTGCCAGCAGCCCCTTGGGAGCGGGAGAAGATACGCAGTATTTT
TRBD2 TRBJ2-1 TRBV27 - CASSPGPGLAGGTTQQFF TGTGCCAGCAGTCCCGGCCCGGGACTAGCGGGAGGGACCACCCAGCAGTTCTTC
- TRBJ2-2 TRBV10-3 - CAINQADTGELFF TGTGCCATCAACCAGGCCGACACCGGGGAGCTGTTTTTT
TRBD2 TRBJ2-2 TRBV7-2 once CASSLRLAGGAGELFF TGTGCCAGCAGCCTCCGACTAGCGGGAGGAGCCGGGGAGCTGTTTTTT
TRBD1 TRBJ1-6 TRBV6-5 - CASNYRGYNSPLHF TGTGCCAGCAACTACAGGGGGTATAATTCACCCCTCCACTTT
- TRBJ2-1 TRBV6-5 - CAIRPSGSYNEQFF TGTGCCATCCGACCGTCGGGCTCCTACAATGAGCAGTTCTTC
- TRBJ1-1 TRBV4-1 - CASSHPRREAFF TGCGCCAGCAGCCACCCGCGCCGTGAAGCTTTCTTT
TRBD1 TRBJ1-1 TRBV19 - CASRQGRARMNTEAFF TGTGCCAGCAGACAGGGACGGGCCCGAATGAACACTGAAGCTTTCTTT
- TRBJ1-1 TRBV19 few CASSWAGKNTEAFF TGTGCCAGTAGTTGGGCAGGGAAGAACACTGAAGCTTTCTTT
- TRBJ2-1 TRBV5-1 - CASRRADQQFF TGCGCCAGCCGGAGGGCGGACCAGCAGTTCTTC
- TRBJ2-3 TRBV18 - CASSPRGDTQYF TGTGCCAGCTCACCTAGGGGAGATACGCAGTATTTT
- TRBJ1-6 TRBV2 - CASRLLVSSYNSPLHF TGTGCCAGCAGATTGCTGGTTAGCTCCTATAATTCACCCCTCCACTTT
TRBD1 TRBJ2-3 TRBV18 - CASSPFKQGAADTQYF TGTGCCAGCTCACCTTTTAAACAGGGGGCCGCAGATACGCAGTATTTT
TRBD2 TRBJ2-3 TRBV6-5 - CASSWTSGRPDTQYF TGTGCCAGCAGTTGGACTAGCGGGAGGCCAGATACGCAGTATTTT
- TRBJ1-1 TRBV5-4 once CASREIGAAEAFF TGTGCCAGCAGGGAGATAGGGGCCGCCGAAGCTTTCTTT